The entry that follows covers one T cell receptor beta chain sequence. Its antigen is not identified. The amount of total RNA extracted per sample was at least 5.5 micrograms. A sample-barcoded 5' primer and a J-beta primer mix were used in a second PCR of about 7 to 12 cycles. A single record per CDR3 protein comes from TCRdb applying MiXCR to the 5' RACE reads. The profile shows hundreds of thousands of distinct CDR3 sequences, 25% to 30% of them singletons. This entry belongs to a study of blood T cells in healthy people across ages. Study observations and caveats: Diversity of TCR beta correlated strongly with naive T cell percentage. Investigators treated diversity estimates from one million T cells as underestimates.

V shed 5 bases, J shed 0 bases, and the junction held 6 bases outside the gene matches. There are 16 residues in the CDR3. The germline CDR1 and CDR2 sequences are MNHNY and SVGAGI (reference sequence). The rearrangement joins TRBV6-6 to TRBJ1-3; 8 nucleotides line up with TRBD1. Input material: blood. This receptor was obtained from a woman older than 75 in good health. CDR3 bases: TGTGCCAGCAGTCCTGGACAGGGAATCTCTGGAAACACCATATATTTT. It encodes CASSPGQGISGNTIYF.